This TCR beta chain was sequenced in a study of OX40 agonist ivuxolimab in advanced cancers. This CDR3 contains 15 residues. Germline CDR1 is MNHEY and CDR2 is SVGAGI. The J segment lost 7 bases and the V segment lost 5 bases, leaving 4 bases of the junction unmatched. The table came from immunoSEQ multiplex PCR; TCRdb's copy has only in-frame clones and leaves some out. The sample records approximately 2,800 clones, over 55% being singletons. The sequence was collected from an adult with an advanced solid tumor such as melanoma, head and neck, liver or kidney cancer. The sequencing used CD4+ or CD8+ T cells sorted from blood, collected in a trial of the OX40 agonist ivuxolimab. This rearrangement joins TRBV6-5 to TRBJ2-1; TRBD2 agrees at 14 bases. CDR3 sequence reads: CASSPTSGGANEQFF. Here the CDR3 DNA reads TGTGCCAGCAGTCCGACTAGCGGGGGGGCTAATGAGCAGTTCTTC.